This TCR beta chain was recovered during a study of cytotoxic CD8 clonotypes in ibrutinib-treated CLL. Study-wide results and caveats: Public clonotypes, found uncommonly, either contracted or stayed stable on treatment. Baseline-level clonality went beyond age-matched healthy donors and moved in step with circulating CD8+ T-cell counts.

In regard to this clone: Antigen specificity is unknown.

V gave up 5 bases and J gave up 0 bases, with 9 bases separating them. Per the germline V gene, CDR1 is SGHTA and CDR2 is FQGTGA. The CDR3 is 14 residues long. The data were produced by immunoSEQ multiplex PCR, yet TCRdb's version contains in-frame clones alone and is incomplete. The data contain about 160,000 clones, about 80% of them singletons. The chain employs TRBV7-3 and TRBJ2-3; the D call may be TRBD1 or TRBD2 (5 bases each). The sample in question was PBMCs, obtained after 24 months of ibrutinib treatment. This receptor was taken from a human donor with chronic lymphocytic leukemia. The CDR3 is CASSARDSTDTQYF. The CDR3 DNA is TGTGCCAGCAGCGCCCGGGACAGCACAGATACGCAGTATTTT.